The rows below give T cell receptor beta chains drawn from one sample of a study of blood T cell repertoires in COVID-19. Sequencing used immunoSEQ multiplex PCR; TCRdb keeps in-frame clones, though not all of them. The sample includes roughly 69,000 clones, around 80% of them seen just once. Sequencing was performed on peripheral blood. The source of these receptors is a man aged 55 to 70 with COVID-19, enrolled during active disease. The CDR3 runs from the conserved cysteine through the conserved F or W. The D gene is left open where the match is weak. The listing skips clone size in some rows; elsewhere it reads once, few, many or a size class.

D gene | J gene | clone size | V gene | CDR3 protein | CDR3 DNA
- | TRBJ1-5 | - | TRBV21-1 | CASSKDGGHQPQHF | TGTGCCAGCAGCAAAGACGGGGGTCATCAGCCCCAGCATTTT
- | TRBJ2-7 | - | TRBV7-2 | CASSPGRGSYEQYF | TGTGCCAGCAGCCCTGGCCGGGGCTCCTACGAGCAGTACTTC
TRBD1 | TRBJ2-1 | - | TRBV27 | CASSKQGYFGGNEQFF | TGTGCCAGCTCAAAACAGGGGTACTTTGGAGGCAATGAGCAGTTCTTC
- | TRBJ1-2 | - | TRBV6-5 | CASSLRGIYGYTF | TGTGCCAGCAGCCTAAGAGGGATCTATGGCTACACCTTC
- | TRBJ1-3 | - | TRBV30 | CAWSVGGNTIYF | TGTGCCTGGAGTGTCGGGGGAAACACCATATATTTT
- | TRBJ1-4 | few | TRBV5-1 | CASSLAGTTNEKLFF | TGCGCCAGCAGCTTAGCAGGCACAACTAATGAAAAACTGTTTTTT
TRBD2 | TRBJ2-1 | - | TRBV15 | CATSSWGLGNEQFF | TGTGCCACCAGCAGTTGGGGACTAGGCAATGAGCAGTTCTTC
- | TRBJ1-5 | once | TRBV28 | CASSFQSGTRSQHF | TGTGCCAGCAGTTTCCAGAGCGGGACGAGGTCCCAGCATTTT
- | TRBJ1-6 | - | TRBV12-3/TRBV12-4 | CASGGVGRSPLHF | TGTGCCAGCGGGGGGGTAGGGAGGTCACCCCTCCACTTT
- | TRBJ2-7 | few | TRBV29-1 | CSVNPTGEQYF | TGCAGCGTTAATCCTACGGGCGAGCAGTACTTC
- | TRBJ2-1 | - | TRBV5-1 | CASSLGGLEQFF | TGCGCCAGCAGCTTGGGGGGACTTGAGCAGTTCTTC
TRBD1 | TRBJ2-1 | once | TRBV9 | CASSTGQGRSNEQFF | TGTGCCAGCAGCACAGGACAGGGTCGTAGTAATGAGCAGTTCTTC
TRBD1 | TRBJ2-3 | - | TRBV7-3 | CASSSVDRGWIDTQYF | TGTGCCAGCAGCTCAGTAGACAGGGGGTGGATAGATACGCAGTATTTT
- | TRBJ2-5 | - | TRBV6-1 | CASSELREETQYF | TGTGCCAGCAGTGAATTGCGGGAAGAGACCCAGTACTTC
TRBD1 | TRBJ2-5 | - | TRBV7-9 | CASSTRTGTGAATQYF | TGTGCCAGCAGCACCCGTACCGGGACAGGGGCGGCGACCCAGTACTTC